This record concerns one T cell receptor beta chain sequence. What it binds is unknown. The sample is drawn from a study of cytomegalovirus exposure and HLA in healthy donors. Overall study findings and caveats: Testing in vitro showed a few CMV-associated chains specific for CMV antigens.

CDR3 size: 13 residues. Germline V gene sequence: CDR1 SGHTA, CDR2 FQGNSA. Trimming took 6 bases from V and 8 from J, leaving 16 bases between them. PCR primers comprised 60 Vbeta and 13 Jbeta primers. Some clones are missing from TCRdb's copy, which holds only in-frame ones; the method was immunoSEQ multiplex PCR. The data contain roughly 170,000 clones, 75% to 85% of them singletons. Specimen: PBMCs. This chain links TRBV7-2 with TRBJ1-1; D not resolved. The clonotype was recovered from a woman aged 25 to 39 in good health and CMV-seronegative. In nucleotides, the CDR3 is TGTGCCAGCAGGTCCTATGCGGGGTCAGAAGCTTTCTTT. Protein sequence: CASRSYAGSEAFF.